Listed below are T cell receptor beta chains from one sample, sequenced in a study of T-cell reconstitution after alpha-beta-depleted transplantation in children. Each CDR3 protein is one row after TCRdb ran MiXCR on the PCR reads. The profile covers about 540,000 distinct CDR3 sequences, with 27% appearing a single time and 30% to 40% taken by the ten largest. This sample comprised PBMCs, obtained before TCRalphabeta/CD19-depleted stem cell transplant. The source of these receptors is a boy in the first two years of life with Wiskott-Aldrich syndrome, due to receive a stem cell transplant. Each CDR3 is given with its conserved first and last residue. A D gene is named only where the DNA matches it firmly. Rows give clone size only sometimes, using once, few, many, or a class for an expanded clone.

TRBV5-1	TRBJ2-5	TRBD1	-	CASSLRTGGRETQYF	TGCGCCAGCAGCTTGAGGACAGGGGGAAGAGAGACCCAGTACTTC
TRBV5-1	TRBJ2-3	-	-	CASSLSTGSPDTQYF	TGCGCCAGCAGCCTATCGACAGGATCCCCAGATACGCAGTATTTT
TRBV5-6	TRBJ2-3	-	few	CASNLGRPGPDTQYF	TGTGCCAGCAACTTGGGGAGGCCAGGTCCAGATACGCAGTATTTT
TRBV29-1	TRBJ2-1	-	-	CSVEDLGSEQFF	TGCAGCGTTGAAGATCTAGGGTCTGAGCAGTTCTTC
TRBV5-1	TRBJ2-1	-	-	CASSFREFDNEQFF	TGCGCCAGCAGCTTTCGGGAGTTCGACAATGAGCAGTTCTTC
TRBV5-1	TRBJ1-2	-	few	CASSLGARGLNRYTF	TGCGCCAGCAGCTTGGGCGCGAGGGGTCTCAACCGCTACACCTTC
TRBV12-3/TRBV12-4	TRBJ1-5	-	few	CASGGADRNQPQHF	TGTGCCAGCGGAGGGGCGGACCGCAATCAGCCCCAGCATTTT
TRBV6-1	TRBJ2-7	-	few	CASSRARKGYEQYF	TGTGCCAGCAGTAGGGCTAGAAAAGGCTACGAGCAGTACTTC
TRBV2	TRBJ2-1	TRBD2	-	CASMVTGTSFDEQFF	TGTGCCAGCATGGTTACCGGGACTAGCTTCGATGAGCAGTTCTTC
TRBV14	TRBJ2-6	-	few	CASTHQNGANVLTF	TGTGCCAGCACCCACCAGAATGGGGCCAACGTCCTGACTTTC
TRBV27	TRBJ1-2	-	few	CASSGTAGYGYTF	TGTGCCAGCAGTGGGACCGCTGGCTATGGCTACACCTTC
TRBV5-6	TRBJ1-2	-	few	CASSWDSGALNYGYTF	TGTGCCAGCAGCTGGGATTCAGGGGCCCTTAACTATGGCTACACCTTC
TRBV5-1	TRBJ1-2	-	few	CASSGEKYGYTF	TGCGCCAGCAGCGGCGAGAAGTATGGCTACACCTTC
TRBV30	TRBJ2-7	-	-	CAWTAGLSYEQYF	TGTGCCTGGACGGCGGGACTCTCCTACGAGCAGTACTTC
TRBV5-1	TRBJ2-5	TRBD2	-	CASSFREGETQYF	TGCGCCAGCAGCTTCCGGGAGGGAGAGACCCAGTACTTC
TRBV20-1	TRBJ2-7	TRBD2	-	CSARDGTSGRDEQYF	TGCAGTGCTAGAGATGGGACTAGCGGGAGAGACGAGCAGTACTTC
TRBV13	TRBJ2-7	TRBD2	-	CASSCTSGRWSSYEQYF	TGTGCCAGCAGCTGCACTAGCGGGAGGTGGAGCTCCTACGAGCAGTACTTC
TRBV4-1	TRBJ2-3	TRBD2	-	CASSQAGTSGTDTQYF	TGCGCCAGCAGCCAGGCCGGGACTAGCGGCACAGATACGCAGTATTTT
TRBV5-5	TRBJ2-1	TRBD2	few	CASSFSIAGGYNEQFF	TGTGCCAGCAGCTTTAGTATAGCGGGAGGTTACAATGAGCAGTTCTTC
TRBV29-1	TRBJ2-2	-	few	CSVESYDRRNTGELFF	TGCAGCGTTGAGAGTTACGACAGGCGCAACACCGGGGAGCTGTTTTTT
TRBV5-1	TRBJ2-5	TRBD2	few	CASSSPSGRAGETQYF	TGCGCCAGCAGCTCACCTAGCGGGAGGGCCGGAGAGACCCAGTACTTC
TRBV6-1	TRBJ1-2	-	few	CASSNRATVNYGYTF	TGTGCCAGCAGTAATCGGGCGACAGTTAACTATGGCTACACCTTC
TRBV11-2	TRBJ2-5	-	-	CASRLLGQETQYF	TGTGCCAGCAGGCTCCTCGGTCAAGAGACCCAGTACTTC
TRBV20-1	TRBJ2-1	TRBD1	few	CSARAGTGGHEQFF	TGCAGTGCTAGGGCGGGGACAGGGGGCCATGAGCAGTTCTTC
TRBV12-3/TRBV12-4	TRBJ2-2	-	-	CASTLRRTGELFF	TGTGCCAGCACCCTGCGGAGGACCGGGGAGCTGTTTTTT
TRBV29-1	TRBJ2-7	-	once	CSVGEVAYEQYF	TGCAGCGTTGGCGAGGTTGCCTACGAGCAGTACTTC
TRBV30	TRBJ1-2	-	-	CAWSWDGYYGYTF	TGTGCCTGGAGTTGGGACGGATACTATGGCTACACCTTC
TRBV20-1	TRBJ2-3	-	few	CSGYWASTDTQYF	TGCAGTGGGTACTGGGCTAGCACAGATACGCAGTATTTT
TRBV5-6	TRBJ2-1	-	-	CASSFGAGFDNEQFF	TGTGCCAGCAGCTTTGGGGCGGGTTTTGACAATGAGCAGTTCTTC
TRBV5-6	TRBJ2-7	-	-	CASSLLLAGNEQYF	TGTGCCAGCAGCTTGCTTTTGGCAGGGAACGAGCAGTACTTC
TRBV5-1	TRBJ2-5	TRBD2	few	CASSFDLAGVVGETQYF	TGCGCCAGCAGCTTCGACTTAGCGGGAGTGGTTGGAGAGACCCAGTACTTC
TRBV12-3/TRBV12-4	TRBJ2-2	TRBD1	-	CASRRQGTSGELFF	TGTGCCAGCAGACGACAGGGAACCTCCGGGGAGCTGTTTTTT
TRBV2	TRBJ2-7	TRBD2	-	CASTPEGLAAYEQYF	TGTGCCAGCACCCCAGAGGGACTAGCAGCCTACGAGCAGTACTTC
TRBV7-2	TRBJ2-5	-	-	CASGTLSERETQYF	TGTGCCAGCGGCACCCTGAGCGAGAGAGAGACCCAGTACTTC
TRBV27	TRBJ2-1	TRBD2	-	CASSTGRAYNEQFF	TGTGCCAGCAGTACCGGGAGGGCCTACAATGAGCAGTTCTTC
TRBV28	TRBJ2-3	-	-	CASSRLGRGGTDTQYF	TGTGCCAGCAGTCGCCTCGGGAGAGGGGGGACAGATACGCAGTATTTT
TRBV18	TRBJ2-7	-	few	CASSTASARLYEQYF	TGTGCCAGCTCAACCGCTAGCGCCCGCCTCTACGAGCAGTACTTC
TRBV4-2	TRBJ2-3	-	-	CTSSRTGQYTDTQYF	TGTACCAGCAGCCGAACAGGACAGTACACAGATACGCAGTATTTT
TRBV28	TRBJ2-7	-	many	CASSLFDGTYEQYF	TGTGCCAGCAGTTTATTTGACGGCACCTACGAGCAGTACTTC
TRBV12-3/TRBV12-4	TRBJ1-3	-	few	CASGGSGNTIYF	TGTGCCAGCGGGGGTTCTGGAAACACCATATATTTT
TRBV5-1	TRBJ2-2	TRBD2	-	CASSAGLGGSSARATGELFF	TGCGCCAGCAGTGCAGGTCTCGGCGGGAGCTCTGCGAGGGCAACCGGGGAGCTGTTTTTT